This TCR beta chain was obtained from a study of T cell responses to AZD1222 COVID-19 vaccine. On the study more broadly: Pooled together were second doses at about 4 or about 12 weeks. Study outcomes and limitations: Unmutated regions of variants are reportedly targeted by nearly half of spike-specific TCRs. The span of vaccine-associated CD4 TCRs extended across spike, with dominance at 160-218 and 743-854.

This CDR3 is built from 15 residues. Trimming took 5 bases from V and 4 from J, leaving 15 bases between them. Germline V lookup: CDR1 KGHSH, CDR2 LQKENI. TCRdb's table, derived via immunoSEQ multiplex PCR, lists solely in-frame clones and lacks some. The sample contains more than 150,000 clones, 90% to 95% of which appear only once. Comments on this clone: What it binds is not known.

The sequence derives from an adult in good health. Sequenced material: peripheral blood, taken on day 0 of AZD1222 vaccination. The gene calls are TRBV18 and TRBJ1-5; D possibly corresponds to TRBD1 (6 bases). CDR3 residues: CASSSFGTQNQPQHF. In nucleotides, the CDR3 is TGTGCCAGCTCATCGTTCGGGACACAAAATCAGCCCCAGCATTTT.